Listed below are T cell receptor beta chains from one sample, sequenced in a study of blood T cell repertoires in COVID-19. The assay was immunoSEQ multiplex PCR, and TCRdb's table has in-frame clones only and misses some. The sample holds around 60,000 clones, about 85% seen once. Sequencing was done on a sample of peripheral blood. The receptor set was obtained from an elderly woman with acute or convalescent COVID-19. CDR3s leave out the opening cysteine and the closing phenylalanine or tryptophan. Expanded clones get a size class; other rows say once, few or many, or leave the size out.

v_call clone_size cdr3_aa
TRBV28 . ASSLAGLAGRTYNEQF
TRBV6-5 once ASSYSRTGLTEAF
TRBV3-1/TRBV3-2 . ASSPRTYEQY
TRBV4-3 . ASSQGDRGRGSPLH
TRBV3-1/TRBV3-2 . ASRATSGRPNEQF
TRBV6-6 . ASSQTSGLGQY
TRBV19 . ASSIVGSPLGEAF
TRBV19 . ASSKGLAGGSSYNEQF
TRBV29-1 . SVEEGVGAKNIQY
TRBV30 . AWSEQGRSNQPQH
TRBV2 few ASSAGTSDYNEQF
TRBV28 few ASSSQRGLLLREQF
TRBV3-1/TRBV3-2 once ASGSIWTRAGANTGELF
TRBV10-1 . ASLYSIYGYT
TRBV27 once ASSLNRYEQY
TRBV7-6 few ASSLGSISGVGDTQY
TRBV5-1 . ASSGGPGTSNEKLF
TRBV27 . ASSLTSGTDTQY
TRBV5-4 . ASSQRLRRETYEQY
TRBV18 . ASSRGQQETQY
TRBV7-2 . ASSWETGGYFYEQY
TRBV19 once ASSTEQGPRYGYT
TRBV2 . ASSDTSAYNEQF
TRBV12-3/TRBV12-4 once ASGQTDSPLH
TRBV7-9 . ASSRDSVMNTEAF
TRBV6-5 few ASSVDRVGGNTIY
TRBV3-1/TRBV3-2 . ASSQAGGEQY
TRBV4-3 . ASSQDSAPSEKLF
TRBV4-2 . ASSQDSTSGNTGELF
TRBV5-1 . ASSIGTGGSDTQY
TRBV18 . ASSPSGGANNQPQH
TRBV28 . ASSFPSGKYEQY
TRBV7-9 once ASRDPRDSMNTEAF
TRBV28 . ASSLRAGRGNQPQH
TRBV7-9 . ASSSGQTYEQY
TRBV6-1 . ASSEGGGSTDTQY
TRBV7-2 few ASSLVTGGGGPAEAF
TRBV2 . ASSLTGPTEAF
TRBV5-1 once ASSLLQGYGYT
TRBV4-1 few ASSQEQDRFLEQY
TRBV12-3/TRBV12-4 . ASRGSGGEGF